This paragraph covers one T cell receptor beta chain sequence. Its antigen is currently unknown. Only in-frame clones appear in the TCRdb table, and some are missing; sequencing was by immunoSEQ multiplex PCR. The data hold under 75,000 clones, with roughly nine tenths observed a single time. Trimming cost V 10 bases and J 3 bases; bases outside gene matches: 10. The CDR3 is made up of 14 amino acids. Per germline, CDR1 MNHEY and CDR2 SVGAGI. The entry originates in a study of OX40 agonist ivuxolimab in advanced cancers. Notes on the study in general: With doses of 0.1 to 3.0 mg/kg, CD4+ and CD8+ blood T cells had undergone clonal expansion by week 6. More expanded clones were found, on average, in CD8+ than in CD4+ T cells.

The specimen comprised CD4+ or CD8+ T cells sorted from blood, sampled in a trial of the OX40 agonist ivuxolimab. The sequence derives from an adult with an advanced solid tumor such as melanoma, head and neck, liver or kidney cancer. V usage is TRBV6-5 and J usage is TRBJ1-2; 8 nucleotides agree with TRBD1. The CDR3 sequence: CATLDRGRDYGYTF. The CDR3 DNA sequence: TGTGCCACCCTAGACAGGGGAAGAGACTATGGCTACACCTTC.